This T cell receptor (beta chain) derives from a study of beta chain features in type 1 diabetes. The CDR3 contains 18 residues. Trimming cost V 2 bases and J 3 bases, with 23 bases left between them. Germline V gene sequence: CDR1 WSHSY, CDR2 SAAADI. TCRB transcripts that were expressed got sequenced, as all of the isolated RNA had been reverse transcribed. The assay was immunoSEQ multiplex PCR, and TCRdb's table has in-frame clones only and misses some. The table lists 860,000 or so clones, roughly 15% of them singletons. This clone was picked up a small number of times. Its matching antigen is unknown. General study points: There was a moderate but significant shortening of TCRB CDR3s in all four CD4+ subsets of Type 1 diabetes patients. The cDNA sequencing approach could over-represent high-TCR-expressing cells.

This chain connects TRBV10-2 to TRBJ2-7; D might be TRBD1 (5 bases). This clonotype was obtained from a woman aged 18-35 years in good health. Sequencing was done on a sample of naive CD4+ T cells from blood. CDR3 in DNA: TGCGCCAGCAGTGAGGGAGCAATACAGGCCGAGCCTTTCTACGAGCAGTACTTC. Protein: CASSEGAIQAEPFYEQYF.